This TCR beta chain was recovered during a study of cytomegalovirus exposure and HLA in healthy donors. For the study at large: HLA-typed donors contributed approximately 92 million unique TCRs, which were held in an early data release.

To note about this clone: Its target is unknown.

The study's findings and limits: A missense variant in DCLRE1C was later tied to TCR beta V- and J-gene trimming. An observed cluster of highly shared sequence variants was recorded as a likely sequencing artifact. Researchers catalogued approximately 170 TCR beta chains as cytomegalovirus-associated.

In the PCR, 60 Vbeta and 13 Jbeta primers were used. Generated by immunoSEQ multiplex PCR, the TCRdb table keeps only in-frame clones and is missing some. The table shows some 79,000 clones, with more than 60% occurring only once. The germline V gene has CDR1 LNHDA and CDR2 SQIVND (reference sequence). The CDR3 extends over 15 amino acids. The trim removed 7 bases at V and 1 base at J, leaving 5 bases unmatched. The chain uses TRBV19 and TRBJ2-2, with TRBD2 identical over 8 bases. This receptor was taken from a male donor in good health and CMV-seropositive. Sequenced sample: PBMCs. The CDR3 loop is CASKGAGVNTGELFF. The CDR3 DNA sequence: TGTGCCAGTAAAGGAGCGGGGGTGAACACCGGGGAGCTGTTTTTT.